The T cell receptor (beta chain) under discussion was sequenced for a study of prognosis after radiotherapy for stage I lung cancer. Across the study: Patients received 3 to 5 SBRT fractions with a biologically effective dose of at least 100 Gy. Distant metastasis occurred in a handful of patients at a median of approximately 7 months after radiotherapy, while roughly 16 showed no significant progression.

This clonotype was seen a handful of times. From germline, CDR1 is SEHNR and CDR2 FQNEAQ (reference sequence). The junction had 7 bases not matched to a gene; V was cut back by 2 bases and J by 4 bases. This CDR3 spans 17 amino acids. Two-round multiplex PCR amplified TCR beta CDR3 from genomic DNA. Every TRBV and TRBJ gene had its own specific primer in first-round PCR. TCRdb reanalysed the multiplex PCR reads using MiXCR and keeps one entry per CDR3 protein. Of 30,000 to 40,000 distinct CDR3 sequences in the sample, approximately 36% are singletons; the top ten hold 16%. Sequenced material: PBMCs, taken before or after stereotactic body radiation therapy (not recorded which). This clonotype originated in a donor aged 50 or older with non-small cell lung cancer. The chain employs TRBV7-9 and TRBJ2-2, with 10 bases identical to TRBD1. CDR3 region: CASSLSGQGGGTGELFF. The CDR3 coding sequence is TGTGCCAGCAGCTTAAGTGGACAGGGGGGAGGCACCGGGGAGCTGTTTTTT.